Below are 13 T cell receptor beta chains sequenced from a single sample in a study of T cells in women clearing cervical HPV infection. TCRdb's copy holds only in-frame clones and misses some; the assay was immunoSEQ multiplex PCR. This sample contains roughly 30,000 clones. The specimen sequenced was blood buffy coat. These receptors all come from a woman aged 18-70 years with a cervical HPV16 infection that either progressed to CIN3+ or cleared (not recorded which).

As concerns this clone: Coverage ceases 3 residues before the CDR3 finishes, and the germline J gene fills in the end. This rearrangement joins TRBV4-1 to TRBJ2-3; 10 positions agree with TRBD2. V shed 5 bases and J 4 bases; nucleotides not matched to a gene: 12. Germline V gene data show CDR1 as MGHRA and CDR2 as YSYEKL. The CDR3 is made up of 17 amino acids. Partial CDR3 DNA: TGCGCCAGCAGCGCCCAAAGCGGGAGGGCCATTCCAGATACG. It codes for CASSAQSGRAIPDT. The CDR3 as a whole reads CASSAQSGRAIPDTQYF.

In regard to this clone: The CDR3 end falls 3 residues outside the read, so it is completed with the germline J gene. The chain is built from TRBV18 and TRBJ1-2; 9 bases fit TRBD1. The V gene's germline CDR1 is KGHSH and CDR2 LQKENI. The CDR3 has 18 amino acids. The V gene end was trimmed by 2 bases and the J gene end by 2 bases; junction bases not matched to a gene: 12. The part of the CDR3 DNA that was read is TGTGCCAGCTCACCAAGTTCGACAGGGGGATTGAGAAACTATGGC. Translating gives CASSPSSTGGLRNYG. The whole CDR3 reads CASSPSSTGGLRNYGYTF.

To note about this clone: The junction shows a germline mismatch at one end, possibly a read error. The CDR3 end lies 3 residues beyond the end of the read and is filled in from the germline J gene. The V gene is TRBV20-1, the J gene TRBJ2-4; D is perhaps TRBD1 (8 bases). The CDR3 has 15 amino acids. Germline V gene data show CDR1 as DFQATT and CDR2 as SNEGSKA (reference sequence). The CDR3 here is CSARAPTGARGYQYF. The sequenced part of the CDR3 DNA is TGCAGTGCGAGAGCTCCGACAGGGGCGCGGGGGTAT.

Comments on this clone: The sequenced fragment ends 3 residues before the CDR3 boundary, so the rest is inferred from the germline J gene. The chain couples TRBV7-2 to TRBJ2-7; a weak D match, TRBD2 (5 bases). Trimming stripped 4 bases from V and 6 bases from J, with 19 bases between. CDR1 is SGHTA, CDR2 FQGNSA, per germline. The CDR3 is 15 amino acids. The CDR3 loop reads CASSSVTNPSGEQYF. CDR3 DNA (partial): TGTGCCAGCAGCTCCGTTACAAATCCCAGCGGCGAG.

Details on this clone: The observed sequence ends 3 residues before the CDR3 terminus, with the missing tail filled in from the germline J gene. The V and J genes are TRBV5-1 and TRBJ2-7, with 7 bases identical to TRBD2. The CDR3 runs to 16 residues. V trimming: 2 bases; J trimming: 0 bases; junction bases outside the gene matches: 8. Germline V gene lookup returns CDR1 SGHRS and CDR2 YFSETQ. Incomplete CDR3 DNA: TGCGCCAGCAGCTTTGTGCAAGCGGGGAGCTCCTACGAG. It specifies CASSFVQAGSSYE. The CDR3 in full is CASSFVQAGSSYEQYF.

For this clone: The read terminates 3 residues before the CDR3 end, so the remaining end is supplied by the germline J gene. The chain employs TRBV6-2 or TRBV6-3 and TRBJ2-4, with a weak D call TRBD2 (5 bases). Germline V gene sequence: CDR1 MNHEY, CDR2 SVGEGT. The CDR3 consists of 15 residues. The CDR3 sequence is CASSYSAVGVYGQYF. The DNA read from the CDR3 is TGTGCCAGCAGTTACTCTGCCGTCGGGGTCTATGGT.

Note on this clone: Coverage ceases 3 residues before the CDR3 finishes, and the germline J gene fills in the end. The V call is TRBV2, the J call TRBJ2-3, with 8 bases lining up with TRBD1. The CDR3 sequence is 17 residues long. The germline V gene has CDR1 SNHLY and CDR2 FYNNEI. Incomplete CDR3 DNA: TGTGCCAGCAGTGAGGGTTTGAATCAGGGGGCGAGGGAGACG. It encodes CASSEGLNQGARET. The whole CDR3 sequence is CASSEGLNQGARETQYF.

With respect to this clone: The germline gene is not matched at one end of the junction; a read error may be the cause. The sequence runs out 3 residues before the end of the CDR3; the remainder is reconstructed from the germline J gene. The chain uses TRBV7-7 and TRBJ2-3; tentative D call: TRBD2 (7 bases). There are 14 residues in the CDR3. Per germline, CDR1 SSHAT and CDR2 FNYEAQ (reference sequence). This CDR3 reads CASSLTGGQETQYF. The covered CDR3 bases are TGTGCTAGCAGCTTAACGGGGGGCCAAGAGACG.

Note on this clone: The CDR3 end is not reached by the read, which stops 3 residues before it; the germline J gene fills it in. The rearrangement links TRBV7-9 to TRBJ2-5; D unclear. Looked up from germline, CDR1 is SEHNR and CDR2 is FQNEAQ (reference sequence). The CDR3 has 14 residues. V lost 3 bases and J 0 bases, leaving 8 bases between the germline ends. This CDR3 is CASSFKVYQETQYF. The sequenced CDR3 bases are TGTGCCAGCAGCTTCAAGGTATACCAAGAGACC.

Comment on this clone: The DNA ends 3 residues before the CDR3 does, and the rest of the CDR3 is filled in from the germline J gene. This rearrangement joins TRBV2 to TRBJ2-1; 9 bases align to TRBD2. Germline V gene sequence: CDR1 SNHLY, CDR2 FYNNEI. The CDR3 runs 16 residues. V lost 3 bases and J lost 2; bases outside the gene matches: 5. CDR3 DNA (partial): TGTGCCAGCAGTGACGTGGCGGGGGGGACCTACAATGAG. Its protein product is CASSDVAGGTYNE. The whole CDR3 sequence is CASSDVAGGTYNEQFF. Drawing the rest from reference TRBV2 and TRBJ2-1, the complete variable domain is EPEVTQTPSHQVTQMGQEVILRCVPISNHLYFYWYRQILGQKVEFLVSFYNNEISEKSEIFDDQFSVERPDGSNFTLKIRSTKLEDSAMYFCASSDVAGGTYNEQFFGPGTRLTVL.

Note on this clone: The sequence runs out 3 residues before the end of the CDR3; the remainder is reconstructed from the germline J gene. The rearrangement uses TRBV2 and TRBJ2-2; 9 bases line up with TRBD1. The CDR3 is 16 residues long. Trimming took 6 bases from V and 2 from J; bases not matched to a gene: 7. Germline CDR1 is SNHLY and CDR2 is FYNNEI. CDR3 bases read: TGTGCCAGCAGGGGAACAGGGGGCGGTAACACCGGGGAG. This encodes CASRGTGGGNTGE. The whole CDR3 sequence reads CASRGTGGGNTGELFF.

On this clone: The CDR3 end is not reached by the read, which stops 3 residues before it; the germline J gene fills it in. This chain connects TRBV5-4 to TRBJ1-5; D is perhaps TRBD1 (6 bases). The V and J ends lost 4 bases and 4 bases respectively, with 15 bases between them. The CDR3 totals 15 residues. CDR1 is SGHNT, CDR2 YYREEE, per germline (reference sequence). The CDR3 spells CASSMDPGQNQPQHF. Partial CDR3 DNA: TGTGCCAGCAGCATGGACCCCGGACAGAATCAGCCC.

With respect to this clone: The read ends 3 residues shy of where the CDR3 ends; the end is completed using the germline J gene. The chain has TRBV30 and TRBJ2-7; the D gene is possibly TRBD1 (6 bases). This CDR3 is built from 14 residues. Per the germline V gene, CDR1 is GTSNPN and CDR2 is SVGIG (reference sequence). Trimming stripped 5 bases from V and 2 bases from J, with 16 bases between. CDR3 bases read: TGTGCCTGGGCTCCTACAGGGATAACCTACGAG. Amino acids: CAWAPTGITYE. Given in full, the CDR3 is CAWAPTGITYEQYF.